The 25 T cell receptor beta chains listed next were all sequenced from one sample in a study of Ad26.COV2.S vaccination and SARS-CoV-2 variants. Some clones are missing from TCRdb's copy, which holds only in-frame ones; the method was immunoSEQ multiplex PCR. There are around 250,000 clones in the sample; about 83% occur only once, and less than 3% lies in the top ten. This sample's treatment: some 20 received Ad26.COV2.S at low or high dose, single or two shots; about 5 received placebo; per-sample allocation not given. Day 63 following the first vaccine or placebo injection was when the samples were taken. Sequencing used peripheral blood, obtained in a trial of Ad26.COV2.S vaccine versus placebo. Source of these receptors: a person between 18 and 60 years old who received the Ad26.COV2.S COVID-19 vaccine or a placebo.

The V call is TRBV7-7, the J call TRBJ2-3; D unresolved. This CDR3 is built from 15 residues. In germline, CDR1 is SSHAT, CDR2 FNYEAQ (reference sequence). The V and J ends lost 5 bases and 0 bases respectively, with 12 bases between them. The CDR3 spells CASSPSTGSTDTQYF. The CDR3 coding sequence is TGTGCCAGCAGCCCCTCGACTGGAAGCACAGATACGCAGTATTTT.

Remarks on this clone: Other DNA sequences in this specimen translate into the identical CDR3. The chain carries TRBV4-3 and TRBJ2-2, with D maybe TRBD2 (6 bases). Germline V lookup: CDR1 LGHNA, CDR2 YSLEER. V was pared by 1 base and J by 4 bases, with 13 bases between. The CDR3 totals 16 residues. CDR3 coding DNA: TGCGCCAGCAGCCAAGTAGGAGGGGTTGTCACCGGGGAGCTGTTTTTT. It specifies CASSQVGGVVTGELFF.

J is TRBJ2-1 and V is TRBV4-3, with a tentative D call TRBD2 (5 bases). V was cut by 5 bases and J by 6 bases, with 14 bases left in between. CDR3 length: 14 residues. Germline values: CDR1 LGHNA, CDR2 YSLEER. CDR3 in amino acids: CASSLGLAVNEQFF. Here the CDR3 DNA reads TGCGCCAGCAGCTTAGGACTGGCCGTCAATGAGCAGTTCTTC.

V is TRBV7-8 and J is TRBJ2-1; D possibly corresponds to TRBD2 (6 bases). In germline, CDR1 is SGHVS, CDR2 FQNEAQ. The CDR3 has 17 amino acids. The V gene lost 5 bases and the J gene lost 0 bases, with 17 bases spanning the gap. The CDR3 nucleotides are TGTGCCAGCAGCAACAATTCAGGGAGGAGCTCCTACAATGAGCAGTTCTTC. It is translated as CASSNNSGRSSYNEQFF. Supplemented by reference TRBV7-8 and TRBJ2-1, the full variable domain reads GAGVSQSPRYKVAKRGQDVALRCDPISGHVSLFWYQQALGQGPEFLTYFQNEAQLDKSGLPSDRFFAERPEGSVSTLKIQRTQQEDSAVYLCASSNNSGRSSYNEQFFGPGTRLTVL.

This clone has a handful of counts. This chain's CDR3 is CASKQNNSPLHF. In DNA, the CDR3 is TGTGCCAGCAAGCAGAATAATTCACCCCTCCACTTT. The chain couples TRBV2 to TRBJ1-6; D gene uncertain. Germline CDR1 is SNHLY and CDR2 is FYNNEI. There are 12 residues in the CDR3. Trimming removed 7 bases at V and 5 bases at J, with 6 bases between.

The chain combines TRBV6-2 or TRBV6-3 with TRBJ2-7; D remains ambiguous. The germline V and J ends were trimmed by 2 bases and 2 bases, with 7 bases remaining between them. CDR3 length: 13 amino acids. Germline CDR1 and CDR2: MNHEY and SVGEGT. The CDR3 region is CASSYAQTYEQYV. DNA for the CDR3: TGTGCCAGCAGTTACGCACAGACCTACGAGCAGTACGTC.

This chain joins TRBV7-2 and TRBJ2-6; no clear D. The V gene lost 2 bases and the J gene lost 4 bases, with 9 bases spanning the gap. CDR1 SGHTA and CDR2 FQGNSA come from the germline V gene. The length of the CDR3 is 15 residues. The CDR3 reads CASSLNAGGANVLTF. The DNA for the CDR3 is TGTGCCAGCAGCTTAAACGCCGGCGGGGCCAACGTCCTGACTTTC. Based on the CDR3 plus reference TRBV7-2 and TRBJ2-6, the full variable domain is GAGVSQSPSNKVTEKGKDVELRCDPISGHTALYWYRQSLGQGLEFLIYFQGNSAPDKSGLPSDRFSAERTGGSVSTLTIQRTQQEDSAVYLCASSLNAGGANVLTFGAGSRLTVL.

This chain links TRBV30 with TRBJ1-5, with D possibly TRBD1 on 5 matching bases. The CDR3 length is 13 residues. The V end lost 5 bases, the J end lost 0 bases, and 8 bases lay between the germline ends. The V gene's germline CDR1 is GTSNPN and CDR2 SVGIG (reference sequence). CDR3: CAWAGGSNQPQHF. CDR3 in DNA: TGTGCCTGGGCGGGGGGTAGCAATCAGCCCCAGCATTTT.

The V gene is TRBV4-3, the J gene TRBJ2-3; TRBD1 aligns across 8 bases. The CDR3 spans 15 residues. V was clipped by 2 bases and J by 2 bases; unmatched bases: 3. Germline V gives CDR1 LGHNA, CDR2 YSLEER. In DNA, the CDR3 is TGCGCCAGCAGCCAATCGACAGGGGCCACAGATACGCAGTATTTT. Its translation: CASSQSTGATDTQYF.

CDR3 sequence: CASSWDRGTTEAFF. The DNA of the CDR3 is TGTGCCAGCAGTTGGGACAGGGGGACCACTGAAGCTTTCTTT. V and J are TRBV6-2 or TRBV6-3 and TRBJ1-1, with TRBD1 matching 11 bases. Losses at the gene ends were 4 bases for V and 4 bases for J; bases not matched to a gene: 2. The CDR3 totals 14 residues. Germline V gives CDR1 MNHEY, CDR2 SVGEGT.

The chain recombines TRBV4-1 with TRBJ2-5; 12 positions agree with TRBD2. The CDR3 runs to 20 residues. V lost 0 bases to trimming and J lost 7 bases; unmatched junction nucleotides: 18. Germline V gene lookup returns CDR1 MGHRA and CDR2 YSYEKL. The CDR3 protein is CASSQDLPGTSGRQGGTQYF. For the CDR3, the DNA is TGCGCCAGCAGCCAAGATCTGCCGGGGACTAGCGGGCGGCAAGGGGGGACCCAGTACTTC.

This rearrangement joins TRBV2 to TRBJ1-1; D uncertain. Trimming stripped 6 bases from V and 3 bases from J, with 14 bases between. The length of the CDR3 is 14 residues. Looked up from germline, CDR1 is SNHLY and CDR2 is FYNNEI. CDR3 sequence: CASSPEVGDTEAFF. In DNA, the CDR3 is TGTGCCAGCAGCCCCGAAGTCGGGGACACTGAAGCTTTCTTT.

CDR3 sequence reads: CASSYSEPGRIVGYTF. The CDR3 DNA is TGTGCCAGCAGTTACAGTGAGCCGGGAAGGATTGTTGGCTACACCTTC. The chain carries TRBV6-2 or TRBV6-3 and TRBJ1-2; D remains unclear. This CDR3 comprises 16 residues. Per germline, CDR1 MNHEY and CDR2 SVGEGT. V shed 2 bases and J shed 7 bases, with 20 bases lying between them.

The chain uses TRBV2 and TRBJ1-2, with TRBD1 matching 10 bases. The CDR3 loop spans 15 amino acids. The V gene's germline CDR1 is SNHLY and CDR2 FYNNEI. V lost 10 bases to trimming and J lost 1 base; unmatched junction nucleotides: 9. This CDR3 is CAIPGQGLINYGYTF. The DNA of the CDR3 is TGTGCCATTCCGGGACAGGGGTTGATTAACTATGGCTACACCTTC. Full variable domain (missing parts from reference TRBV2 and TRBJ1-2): EPEVTQTPSHQVTQMGQEVILRCVPISNHLYFYWYRQILGQKVEFLVSFYNNEISEKSEIFDDQFSVERPDGSNFTLKIRSTKLEDSAMYFCAIPGQGLINYGYTFGSGTRLTVV.

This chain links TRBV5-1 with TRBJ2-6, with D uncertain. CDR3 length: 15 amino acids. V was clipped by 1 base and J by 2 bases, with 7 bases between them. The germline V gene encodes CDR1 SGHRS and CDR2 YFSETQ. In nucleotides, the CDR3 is TGCGCCAGCAGCTTGAAGGTGACTGGGGCCAACGTCCTGACTTTC. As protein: CASSLKVTGANVLTF.

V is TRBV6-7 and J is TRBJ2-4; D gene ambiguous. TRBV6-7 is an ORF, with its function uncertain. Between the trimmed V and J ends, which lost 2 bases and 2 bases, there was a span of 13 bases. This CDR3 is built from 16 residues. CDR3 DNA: TGTGCCAGCAGTTACGTAGGGATAACTACCAAAAACATTCAGTACTTC. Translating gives CASSYVGITTKNIQYF.

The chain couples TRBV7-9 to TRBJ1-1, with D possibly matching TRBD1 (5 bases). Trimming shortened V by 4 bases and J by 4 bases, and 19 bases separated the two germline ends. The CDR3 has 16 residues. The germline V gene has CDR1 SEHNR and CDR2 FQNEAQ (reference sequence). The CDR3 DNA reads TGTGCCAGCAGCTCAAGTTGGAGGGGATCGAGCACTGAAGCTTTCTTT. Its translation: CASSSSWRGSSTEAFF.

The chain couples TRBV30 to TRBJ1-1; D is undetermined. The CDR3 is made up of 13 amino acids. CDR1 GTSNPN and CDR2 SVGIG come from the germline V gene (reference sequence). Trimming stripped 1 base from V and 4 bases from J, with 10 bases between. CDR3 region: CAWSGSQVTEAFF. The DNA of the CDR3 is TGTGCCTGGAGTGGGTCCCAAGTCACTGAAGCTTTCTTT.

The CDR3 DNA is TGTGCCAGCAGCTCTGGACTGTACGAGCAGTACGTC. This sequence encodes CASSSGLYEQYV. This chain connects TRBV5-6 to TRBJ2-7, with D tentatively TRBD2 (5 bases). From germline, CDR1 is SGHDT and CDR2 YYEEEE. The CDR3 has 12 residues. Between the trimmed V and J ends, which lost 3 bases and 4 bases, there was a span of 8 bases.

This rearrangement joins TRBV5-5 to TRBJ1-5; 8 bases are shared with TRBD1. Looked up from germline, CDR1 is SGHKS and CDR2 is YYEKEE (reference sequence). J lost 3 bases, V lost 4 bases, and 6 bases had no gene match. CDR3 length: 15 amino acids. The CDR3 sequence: CASSPWTGPNQPQHF. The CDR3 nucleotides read TGTGCCAGCAGCCCTTGGACAGGGCCCAATCAGCCCCAGCATTTT.

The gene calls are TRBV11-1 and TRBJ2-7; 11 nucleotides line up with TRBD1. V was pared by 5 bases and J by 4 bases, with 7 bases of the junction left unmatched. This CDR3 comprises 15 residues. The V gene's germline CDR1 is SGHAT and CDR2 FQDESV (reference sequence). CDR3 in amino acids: CASSRGQGGNYEQYF. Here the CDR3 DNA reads TGTGCCAGCAGCCGGGGACAGGGGGGGAATTACGAGCAGTACTTC. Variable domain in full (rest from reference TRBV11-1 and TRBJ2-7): EAEVAQSPRYKITEKSQAVAFWCDPISGHATLYWYRQILGQGPELLVQFQDESVVDDSQLPKDRFSAERLKGVDSTLKIQPAELGDSAMYLCASSRGQGGNYEQYFGPGTRLTVT.

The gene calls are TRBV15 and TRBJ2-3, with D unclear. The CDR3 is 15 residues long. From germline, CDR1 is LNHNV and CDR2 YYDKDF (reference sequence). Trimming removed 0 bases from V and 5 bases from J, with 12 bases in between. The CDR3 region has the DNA TGTGCCACCAGCAGAGATCGACGGGTTTTAGATACGCAGTATTTT. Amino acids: CATSRDRRVLDTQYF. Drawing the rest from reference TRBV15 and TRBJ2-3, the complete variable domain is DAMVIQNPRYQVTQFGKPVTLSCSQTLNHNVMYWYQQKSSQAPKLLFHYYDKDFNNEADTPDNFQSRRPNTSFCFLDIRSPGLGDTAMYLCATSRDRRVLDTQYFGPGTRLTVL.

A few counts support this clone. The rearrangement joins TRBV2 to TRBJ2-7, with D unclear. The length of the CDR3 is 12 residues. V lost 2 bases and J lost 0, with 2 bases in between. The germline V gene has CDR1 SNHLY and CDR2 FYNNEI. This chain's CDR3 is CASSETSYEQYF. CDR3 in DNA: TGTGCCAGCAGTGAAACCTCCTACGAGCAGTACTTC.

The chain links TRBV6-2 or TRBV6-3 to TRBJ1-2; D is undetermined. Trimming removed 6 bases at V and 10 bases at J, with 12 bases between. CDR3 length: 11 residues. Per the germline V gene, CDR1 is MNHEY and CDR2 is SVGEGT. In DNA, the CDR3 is TGTGCCAGCAGCACAGACATTTCCTACACCTTC. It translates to CASSTDISYTF.

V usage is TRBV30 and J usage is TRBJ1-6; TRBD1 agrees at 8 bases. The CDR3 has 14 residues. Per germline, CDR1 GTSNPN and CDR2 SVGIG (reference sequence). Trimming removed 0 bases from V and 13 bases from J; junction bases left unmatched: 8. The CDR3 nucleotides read TGTGCCTGGAGTGTACGGACAGGGAAGACTCCCCTCCACTTT. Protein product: CAWSVRTGKTPLHF. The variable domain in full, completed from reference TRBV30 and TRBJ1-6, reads SQTIHQWPATLVQPVGSPLSLECTVEGTSNPNLYWYRQAAGRGLQLLFYSVGIGQISSEVPQNLSASRPQDRQFILSSKKLLLSDSGFYLCAWSVRTGKTPLHFGNGTRLTVT.